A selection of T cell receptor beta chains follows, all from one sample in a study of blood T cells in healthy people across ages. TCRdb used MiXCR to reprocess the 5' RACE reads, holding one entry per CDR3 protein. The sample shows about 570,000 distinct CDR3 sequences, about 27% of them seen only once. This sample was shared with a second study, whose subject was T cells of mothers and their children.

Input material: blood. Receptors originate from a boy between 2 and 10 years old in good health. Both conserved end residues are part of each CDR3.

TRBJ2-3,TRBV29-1,CSVPDSVVAPTSTDTQYF
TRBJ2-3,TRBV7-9,CASSIGTDTQYF
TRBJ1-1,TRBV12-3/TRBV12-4,CASGSSGMNTEAFF
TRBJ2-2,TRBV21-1,CASSKAIPGIGTGELFF
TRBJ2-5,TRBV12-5,CASGLAGSVEETQYF
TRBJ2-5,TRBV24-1,CATSETGTGDETQYF
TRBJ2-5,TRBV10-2,CASSGADGDARETQYF
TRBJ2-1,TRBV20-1,CSAPGRASNEQFF
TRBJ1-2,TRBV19,CASSTLGGNYGYTF
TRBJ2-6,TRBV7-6,CASSPPRLSGANVLTF
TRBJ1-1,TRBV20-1,CSARAMGGGTEAFF
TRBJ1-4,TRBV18,CASSPIFPPGGASNEKLFF
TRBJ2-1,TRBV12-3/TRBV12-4,CASSTPSGGADNEQFF
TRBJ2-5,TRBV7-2,CASSPRVKQETQYF
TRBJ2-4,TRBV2,CASSQGVAKNIQYF
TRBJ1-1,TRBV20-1,CSAGKGRHPREHMNTEAFF
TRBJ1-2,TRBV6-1,CASSLLADSANYGYTF
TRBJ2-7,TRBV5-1,CASSSVGYEQYF
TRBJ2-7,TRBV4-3,CASSQDSSYYEQYF
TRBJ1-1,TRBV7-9,CASSLSGGSLGEAFF
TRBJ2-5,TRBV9,CASSGTGVGETQYF
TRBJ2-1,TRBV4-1,CACSQEGQEYNEQFF
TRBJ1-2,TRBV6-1,CASSLRLYGYTF
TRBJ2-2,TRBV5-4,CASSLGTSNTGELFF
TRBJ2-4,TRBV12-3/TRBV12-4,CASSRLAGFVKNIQYF
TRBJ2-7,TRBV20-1,CSARITGTGSRYEQYF
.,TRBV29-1,CSGEVDEQFF
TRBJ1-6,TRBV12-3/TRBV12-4,CASSLSGPPLHF
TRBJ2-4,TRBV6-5,CASGRQGKNIQYF
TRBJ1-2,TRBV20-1,CSAPDRSEYGYTF
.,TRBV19,CASSIGGPYNEQFF
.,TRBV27,CASASGRPPYEQYF
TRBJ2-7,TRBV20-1,CSARLAAEQYF
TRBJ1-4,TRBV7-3,CASSSLPGEKLFF
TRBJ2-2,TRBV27,CASSPRRTGELFF